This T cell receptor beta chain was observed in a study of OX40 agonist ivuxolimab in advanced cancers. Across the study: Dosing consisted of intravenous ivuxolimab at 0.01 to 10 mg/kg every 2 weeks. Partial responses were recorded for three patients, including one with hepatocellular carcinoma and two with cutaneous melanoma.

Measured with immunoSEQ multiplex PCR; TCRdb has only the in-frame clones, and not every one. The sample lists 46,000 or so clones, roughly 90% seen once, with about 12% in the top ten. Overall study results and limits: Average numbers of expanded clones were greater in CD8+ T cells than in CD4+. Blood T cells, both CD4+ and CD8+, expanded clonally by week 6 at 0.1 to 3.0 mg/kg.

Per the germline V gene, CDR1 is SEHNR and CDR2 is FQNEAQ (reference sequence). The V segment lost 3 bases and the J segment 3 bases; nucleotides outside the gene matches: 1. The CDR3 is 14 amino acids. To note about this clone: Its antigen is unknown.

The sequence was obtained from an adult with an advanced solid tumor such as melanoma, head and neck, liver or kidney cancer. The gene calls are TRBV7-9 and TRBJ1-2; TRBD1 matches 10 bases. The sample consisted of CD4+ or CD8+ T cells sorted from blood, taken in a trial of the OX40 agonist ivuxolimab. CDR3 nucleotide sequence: TGTGCCAGCAGCTTGGACAGGGGGGACTATGGCTACACCTTC. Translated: CASSLDRGDYGYTF.